This T cell receptor beta chain was sequenced in a study of T cells in Graves' hyperthyroidism and ophthalmopathy. Template material for amplifying TCR beta CDR3 regions consisted of RNA transcripts. RT-PCR in the first round (using the HTBI primer set) targeted the TCR CDR3. TCRdb re-derived calls from the multiplex PCR reads in MiXCR, one entry per CDR3 protein. Of some 770,000 distinct CDR3 sequences listed, around 15% are singletons. The CDR3 is 16 residues long. V was clipped by 8 bases and J by 6 bases; unmatched bases: 14. Germline-derived CDR1 and CDR2 are LNHDA and SQIVND (reference sequence). Not enrolled were patients with uncontrolled infection, other autoimmune disease, pregnancy or lactation. The diagnoses drew upon clinical symptoms, serum thyroxine and TRAb, thyroid ultrasound and orbital computed tomography.

This clonotype was obtained from a man between 18 and 35 years old with Graves' hyperthyroidism. Material: blood. The chain employs TRBV19 and TRBJ2-1; 9 positions match TRBD1. In nucleotides, the CDR3 is TGTGCCAGTTCCATAATCACAGGGGGCTCCCCCAATGAGCAGTTCTTC. Protein: CASSIITGGSPNEQFF.